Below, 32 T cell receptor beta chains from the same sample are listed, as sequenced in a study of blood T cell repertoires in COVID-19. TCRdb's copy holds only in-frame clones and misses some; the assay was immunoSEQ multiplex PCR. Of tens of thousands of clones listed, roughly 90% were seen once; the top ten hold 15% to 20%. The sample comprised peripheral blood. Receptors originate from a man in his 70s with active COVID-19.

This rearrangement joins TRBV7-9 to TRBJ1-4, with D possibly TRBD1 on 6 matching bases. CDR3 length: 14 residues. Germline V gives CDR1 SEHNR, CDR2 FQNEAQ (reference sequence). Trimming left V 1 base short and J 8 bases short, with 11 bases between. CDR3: CASSLGGLGEKLFF. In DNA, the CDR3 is TGTGCCAGCAGCTTAGGGGGGCTTGGAGAAAAACTGTTTTTT.

CDR3 sequence: CAISESTGGEGGYTF. CDR3 coding DNA: TGTGCCATCAGTGAATCCACAGGGGGCGAGGGCGGCTACACCTTC. This chain joins TRBV10-3 and TRBJ1-2; 9 bases are a match to TRBD1. The length of the CDR3 is 15 residues. J was trimmed by 8 bases and V by 3 bases; bases with no gene match: 10. From germline, CDR1 is ENHRY and CDR2 SYGVKD.

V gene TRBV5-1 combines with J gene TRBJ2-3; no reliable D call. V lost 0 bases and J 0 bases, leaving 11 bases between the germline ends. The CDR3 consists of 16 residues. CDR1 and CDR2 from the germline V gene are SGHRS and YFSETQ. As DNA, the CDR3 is TGCGCCAGCAGCTTGGTGACAACCTATAGCACAGATACGCAGTATTTT. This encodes CASSLVTTYSTDTQYF.

CDR3 DNA sequence: TGCGCCAGCAGTCAACCGACAGGGTTCGGGGAGACCCAGTACTTC. It codes for CASSQPTGFGETQYF. The chain joins TRBV23-1 to TRBJ2-5, with TRBD1 identical over 7 bases. TRBV23-1 is reported as an ORF; its role is uncertain. This CDR3 region has 15 residues. With 2 bases clipped from V and 5 bases from J, the junction kept 8 bases outside the gene matches.

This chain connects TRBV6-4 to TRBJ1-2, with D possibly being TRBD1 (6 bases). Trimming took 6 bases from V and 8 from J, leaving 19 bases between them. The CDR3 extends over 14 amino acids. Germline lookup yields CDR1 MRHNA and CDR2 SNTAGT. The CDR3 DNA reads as TGTGCCAGCAGCGCGACAGGAGCCTCTTGGGGCTACACCTTC. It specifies CASSATGASWGYTF.

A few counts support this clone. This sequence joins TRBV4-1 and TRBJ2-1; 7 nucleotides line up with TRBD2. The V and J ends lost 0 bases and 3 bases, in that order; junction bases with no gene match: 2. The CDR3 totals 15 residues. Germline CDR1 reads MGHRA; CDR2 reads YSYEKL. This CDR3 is CASSQDASGYNEQFF. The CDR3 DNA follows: TGCGCCAGCAGCCAAGACGCTAGCGGCTACAATGAGCAGTTCTTC.

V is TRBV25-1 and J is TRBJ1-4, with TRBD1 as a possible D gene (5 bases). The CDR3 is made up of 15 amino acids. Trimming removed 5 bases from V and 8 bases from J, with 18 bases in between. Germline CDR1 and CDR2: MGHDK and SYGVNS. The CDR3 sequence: CASSSTSGVGEKLFF. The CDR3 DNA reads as TGTGCCAGCAGTTCGACTTCGGGGGTAGGAGAAAAACTGTTTTTT. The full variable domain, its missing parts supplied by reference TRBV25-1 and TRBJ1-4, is EADIYQTPRYLVIGTGKKITLECSQTMGHDKMYWYQQDPGMELHLIHYSYGVNSTEKGDLSSESTVSRIRTEHFPLTLESARPSHTSQYLCASSSTSGVGEKLFFGSGTQLSVL.

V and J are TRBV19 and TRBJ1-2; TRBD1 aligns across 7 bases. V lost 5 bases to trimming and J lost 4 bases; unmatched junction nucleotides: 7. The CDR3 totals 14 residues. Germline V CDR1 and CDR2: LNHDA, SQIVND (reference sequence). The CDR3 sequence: CASSADRFGYGYTF. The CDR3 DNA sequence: TGTGCCAGTAGTGCGGACAGGTTCGGCTATGGCTACACCTTC.

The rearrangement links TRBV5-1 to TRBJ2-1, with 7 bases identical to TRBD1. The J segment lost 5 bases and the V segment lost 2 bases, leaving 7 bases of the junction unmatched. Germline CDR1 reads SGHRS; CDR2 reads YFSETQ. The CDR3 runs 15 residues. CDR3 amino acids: CASSLTGQPDNEQFF. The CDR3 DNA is TGCGCCAGCAGCTTAACGGGACAGCCAGACAATGAGCAGTTCTTC.

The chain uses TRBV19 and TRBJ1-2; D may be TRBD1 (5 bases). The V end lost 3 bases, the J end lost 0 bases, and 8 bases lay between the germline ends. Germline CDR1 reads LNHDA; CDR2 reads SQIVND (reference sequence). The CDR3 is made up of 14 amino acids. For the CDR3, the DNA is TGTGCCAGTAGTATTGACAGAGCTAACTATGGCTACACCTTC. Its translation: CASSIDRANYGYTF.

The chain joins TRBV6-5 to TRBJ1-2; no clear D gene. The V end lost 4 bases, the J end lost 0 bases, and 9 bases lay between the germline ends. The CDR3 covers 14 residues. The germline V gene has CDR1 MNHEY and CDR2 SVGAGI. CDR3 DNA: TGTGCCAGCAGTTCGAGGGATACTAACTATGGCTACACCTTC. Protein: CASSSRDTNYGYTF.

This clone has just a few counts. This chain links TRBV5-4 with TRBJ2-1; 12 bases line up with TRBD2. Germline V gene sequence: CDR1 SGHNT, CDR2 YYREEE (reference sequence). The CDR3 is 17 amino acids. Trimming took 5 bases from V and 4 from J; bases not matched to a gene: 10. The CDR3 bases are TGTGCCAGCAGTCTCCTCGGACTAGCGGGGCGGTACAATGAGCAGTTCTTC. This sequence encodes CASSLLGLAGRYNEQFF.

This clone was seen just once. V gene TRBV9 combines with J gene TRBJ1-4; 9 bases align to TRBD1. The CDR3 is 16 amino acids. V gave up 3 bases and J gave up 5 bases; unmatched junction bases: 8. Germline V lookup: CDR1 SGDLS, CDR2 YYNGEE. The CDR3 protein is CASSGLSGTGNEKLFF. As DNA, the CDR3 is TGTGCCAGCAGCGGCTTATCCGGGACAGGGAATGAAAAACTGTTTTTT.

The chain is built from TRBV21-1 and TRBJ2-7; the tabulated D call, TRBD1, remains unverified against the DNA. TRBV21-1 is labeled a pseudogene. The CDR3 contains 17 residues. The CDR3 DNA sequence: TGTGCCAGCAGCTCCCGCTCGAACAGGGCATATACCTACGAGCAGTACTTC. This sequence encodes CASSSRSNRAYTYEQYF.

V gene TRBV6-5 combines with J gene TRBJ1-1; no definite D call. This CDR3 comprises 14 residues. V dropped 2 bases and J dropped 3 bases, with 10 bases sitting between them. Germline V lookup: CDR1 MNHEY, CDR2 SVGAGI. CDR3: CASSYIVSDTEAFF. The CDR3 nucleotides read TGTGCCAGCAGTTACATAGTTAGCGACACTGAAGCTTTCTTT.

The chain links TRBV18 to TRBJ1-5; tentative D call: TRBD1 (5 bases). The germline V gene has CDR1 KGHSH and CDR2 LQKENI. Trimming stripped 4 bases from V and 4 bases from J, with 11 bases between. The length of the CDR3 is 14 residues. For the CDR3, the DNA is TGTGCCAGCTCACTCGACAGCCGAAATCAGCCCCAGCATTTT. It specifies CASSLDSRNQPQHF.

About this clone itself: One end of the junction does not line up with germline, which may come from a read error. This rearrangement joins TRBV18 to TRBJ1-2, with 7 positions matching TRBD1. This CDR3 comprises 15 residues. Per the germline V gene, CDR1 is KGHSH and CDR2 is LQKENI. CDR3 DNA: TGTGCCAACTCACGAACCTTACAGGGGAAGGATGGCTACACCTTC. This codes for CANSRTLQGKDGYTF.

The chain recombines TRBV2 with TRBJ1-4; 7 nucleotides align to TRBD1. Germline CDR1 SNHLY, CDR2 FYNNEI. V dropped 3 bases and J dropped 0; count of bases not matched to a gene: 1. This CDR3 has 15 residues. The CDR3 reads CASSDTGATNEKLFF. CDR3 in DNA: TGTGCCAGCAGTGACACAGGGGCAACTAATGAAAAACTGTTTTTT.

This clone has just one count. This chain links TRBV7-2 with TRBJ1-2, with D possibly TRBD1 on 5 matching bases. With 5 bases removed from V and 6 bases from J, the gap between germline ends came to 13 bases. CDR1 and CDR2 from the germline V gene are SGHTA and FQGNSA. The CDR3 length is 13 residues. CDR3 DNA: TGTGCCAGCAGCCCGTCGGGGGTTGATGGCTACACCTTC. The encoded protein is CASSPSGVDGYTF.

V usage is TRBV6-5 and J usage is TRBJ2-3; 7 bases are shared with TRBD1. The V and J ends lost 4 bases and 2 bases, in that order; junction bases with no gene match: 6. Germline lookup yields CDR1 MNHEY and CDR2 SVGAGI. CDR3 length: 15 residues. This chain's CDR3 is CASSSRDRHTDTQYF. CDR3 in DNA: TGTGCCAGCAGTTCCCGGGACAGACACACAGATACGCAGTATTTT.

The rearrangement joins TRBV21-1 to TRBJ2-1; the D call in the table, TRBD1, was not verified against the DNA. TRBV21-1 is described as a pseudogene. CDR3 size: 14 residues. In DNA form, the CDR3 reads TGTGCCAGCCGGGGACAGGGGGACTACAATGAGCAGTTCTTC. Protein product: CASRGQGDYNEQFF.

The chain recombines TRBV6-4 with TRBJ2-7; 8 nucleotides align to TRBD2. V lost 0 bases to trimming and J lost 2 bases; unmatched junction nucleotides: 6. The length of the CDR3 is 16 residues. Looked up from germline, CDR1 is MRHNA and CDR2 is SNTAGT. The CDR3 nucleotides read TGTGCCAGCAGTGACTCGGGCGGGAGGCTCACCTACGAGCAGTACTTC. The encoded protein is CASSDSGGRLTYEQYF.

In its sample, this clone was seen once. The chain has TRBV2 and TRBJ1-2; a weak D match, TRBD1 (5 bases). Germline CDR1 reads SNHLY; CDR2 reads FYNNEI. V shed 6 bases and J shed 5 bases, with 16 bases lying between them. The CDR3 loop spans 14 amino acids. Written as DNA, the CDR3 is TGTGCCAGCAGAGGGCAGGGCCGTTCATATGGCTACACCTTC. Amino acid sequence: CASRGQGRSYGYTF.

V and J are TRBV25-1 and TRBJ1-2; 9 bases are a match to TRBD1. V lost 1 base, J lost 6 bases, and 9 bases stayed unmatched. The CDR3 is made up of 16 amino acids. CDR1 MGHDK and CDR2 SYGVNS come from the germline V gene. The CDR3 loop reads CASSESTGTGTDGYTF. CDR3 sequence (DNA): TGTGCCAGCAGTGAATCCACCGGGACAGGGACGGATGGCTACACCTTC.

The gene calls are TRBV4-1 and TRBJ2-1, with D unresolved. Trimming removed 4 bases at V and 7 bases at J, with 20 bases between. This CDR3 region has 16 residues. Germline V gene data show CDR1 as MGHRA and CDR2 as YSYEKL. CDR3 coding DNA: TGCGCCAGCAGCCTGTTCGGAGCCCCTATCGGTAATGAGCAGTTCTTC. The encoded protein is CASSLFGAPIGNEQFF.

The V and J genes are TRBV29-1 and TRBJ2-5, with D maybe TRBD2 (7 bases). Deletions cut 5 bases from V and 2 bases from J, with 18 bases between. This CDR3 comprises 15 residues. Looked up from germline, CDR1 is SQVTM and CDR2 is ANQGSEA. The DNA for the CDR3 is TGCAGCGTTTCCCGAGGGGGGGCCCCTCAAGAGACCCAGTACTTC. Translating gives CSVSRGGAPQETQYF.

CDR3 DNA sequence: TGTGCCAGCAGTTACGGAACCAGCGCCGGGGAGCTGTTTTTT. Its translation is CASSYGTSAGELFF. The chain is built from TRBV6-5 and TRBJ2-2, with D hard to call. Germline V lookup: CDR1 MNHEY, CDR2 SVGAGI. The CDR3 contains 14 residues. V was pared by 2 bases and J by 6 bases, with 10 bases between.

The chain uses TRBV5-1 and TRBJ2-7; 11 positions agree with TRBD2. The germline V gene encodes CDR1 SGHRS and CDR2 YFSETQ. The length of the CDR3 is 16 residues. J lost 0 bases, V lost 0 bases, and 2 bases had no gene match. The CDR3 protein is CASSLETSGDSYEQYF. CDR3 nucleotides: TGCGCCAGCAGCTTGGAGACTAGCGGGGACTCCTACGAGCAGTACTTC. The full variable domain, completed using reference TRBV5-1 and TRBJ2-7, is KAGVTQTPRYLIKTRGQQVTLSCSPISGHRSVSWYQQTPGQGLQFLFEYFSETQRNKGNFPGRFSGRQFSNSRSEMNVSTLELGDSALYLCASSLETSGDSYEQYFGPGTRLTVT.

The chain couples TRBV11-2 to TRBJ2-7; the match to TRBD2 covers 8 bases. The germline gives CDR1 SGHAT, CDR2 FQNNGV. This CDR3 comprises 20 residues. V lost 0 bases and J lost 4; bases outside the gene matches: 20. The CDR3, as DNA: TGTGCCAGCAGCTTAGACGCTAGCGGGTCCCGTGGGGGGGAATCATACGAGCAGTACTTC. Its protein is CASSLDASGSRGGESYEQYF. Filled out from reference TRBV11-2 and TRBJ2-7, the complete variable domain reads EAGVAQSPRYKIIEKRQSVAFWCNPISGHATLYWYQQILGQGPKLLIQFQNNGVVDDSQLPKDRFSAERLKGVDSTLKIQPAKLEDSAVYLCASSLDASGSRGGESYEQYFGPGTRLTVT.

CDR3 in amino acids: CASMFQGAQAFF. Written as DNA, the CDR3 is TGTGCCAGCATGTTTCAGGGGGCCCAAGCTTTCTTT. The chain uses TRBV5-4 and TRBJ1-1; 8 nucleotides match TRBD1. Per germline, CDR1 SGHNT and CDR2 YYREEE (reference sequence). The junction had 7 bases not matched to a gene; V was cut back by 6 bases and J by 9 bases. CDR3 length: 12 amino acids.

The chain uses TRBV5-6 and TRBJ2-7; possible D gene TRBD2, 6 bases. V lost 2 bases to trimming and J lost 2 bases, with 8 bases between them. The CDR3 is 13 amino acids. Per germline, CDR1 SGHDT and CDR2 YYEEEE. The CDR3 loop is CASSFTSPYEQYF. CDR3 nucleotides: TGTGCCAGCAGCTTCACTAGCCCCTACGAGCAGTACTTC.

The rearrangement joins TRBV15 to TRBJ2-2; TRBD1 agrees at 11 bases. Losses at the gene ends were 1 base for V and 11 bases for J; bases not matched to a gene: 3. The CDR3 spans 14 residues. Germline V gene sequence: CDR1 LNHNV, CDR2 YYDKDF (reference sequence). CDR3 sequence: CATSRGTGGGELFF. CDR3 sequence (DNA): TGTGCCACCAGCAGAGGGACAGGGGGCGGAGAGCTGTTTTTT. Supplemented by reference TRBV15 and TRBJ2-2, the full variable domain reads DAMVIQNPRYQVTQFGKPVTLSCSQTLNHNVMYWYQQKSSQAPKLLFHYYDKDFNNEADTPDNFQSRRPNTSFCFLDIRSPGLGDTAMYLCATSRGTGGGELFFGEGSRLTVL.